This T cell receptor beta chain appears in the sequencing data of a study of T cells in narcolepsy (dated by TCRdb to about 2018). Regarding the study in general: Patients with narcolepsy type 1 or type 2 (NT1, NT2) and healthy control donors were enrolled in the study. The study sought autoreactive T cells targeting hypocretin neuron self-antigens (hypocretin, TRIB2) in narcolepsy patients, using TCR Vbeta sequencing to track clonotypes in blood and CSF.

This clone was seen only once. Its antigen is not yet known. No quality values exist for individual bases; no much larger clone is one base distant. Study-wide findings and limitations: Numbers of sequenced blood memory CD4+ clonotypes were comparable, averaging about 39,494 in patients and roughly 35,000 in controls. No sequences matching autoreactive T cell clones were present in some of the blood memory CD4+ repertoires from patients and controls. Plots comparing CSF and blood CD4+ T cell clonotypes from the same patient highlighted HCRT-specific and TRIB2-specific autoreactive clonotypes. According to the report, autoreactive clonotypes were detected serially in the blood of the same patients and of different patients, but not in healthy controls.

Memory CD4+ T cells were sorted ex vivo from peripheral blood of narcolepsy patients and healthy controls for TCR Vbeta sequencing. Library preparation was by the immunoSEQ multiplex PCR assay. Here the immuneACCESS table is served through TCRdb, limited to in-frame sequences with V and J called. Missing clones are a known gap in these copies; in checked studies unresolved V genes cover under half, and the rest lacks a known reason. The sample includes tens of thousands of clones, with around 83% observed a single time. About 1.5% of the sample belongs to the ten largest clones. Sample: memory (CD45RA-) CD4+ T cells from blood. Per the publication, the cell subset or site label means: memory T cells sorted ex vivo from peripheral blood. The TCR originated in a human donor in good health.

The CDR3 sequence is CASSRQGAQGYTF. The sequenced DNA is TGTGCCAGCAGTCGACAGGGGGCGCAGGGCTACACCTTC. The chain is encoded by TRBV6-1 joined to TRBJ1-2; 10 junctional bases match TRBD1. CDR1 MNHNS and CDR2 SASEGT are derived from the germline V gene. Reading from cysteine to phenylalanine, the CDR3 counts 13 amino acids. Just the 39-base CDR3 DNA is kept, in frame starting at base 1. From V the trimming removes 5 bases and from J it removes 8 bases, while the gene matches leave 5 bases of the junction unaccounted for.